These T cell receptor beta chains were read from a single sample in a study of blood T cell repertoires in COVID-19. The table came from immunoSEQ multiplex PCR; TCRdb's copy has only in-frame clones and leaves some out. The sample lists 300,000 to 350,000 clones, around 90% occurring once. Sample: peripheral blood. These receptors were taken from a woman between 25 and 40 years old with COVID-19, enrolled during active disease. The conserved cysteine and the conserved F or W are not part of the CDR3 here. Each record gives: J gene, V gene, CDR3 protein.

J gene: TRBJ2-3; V gene: TRBV5-4; CDR3 protein: ASSWGTERGRTQY
J gene: TRBJ1-5; V gene: TRBV30; CDR3 protein: AWSVTGWPRLSNQPQH
J gene: TRBJ2-3; V gene: TRBV5-5; CDR3 protein: ASSRGVGGTDTQY
J gene: TRBJ1-4; V gene: TRBV27; CDR3 protein: ASSSSGTGNEKLF
J gene: TRBJ1-4; V gene: TRBV2; CDR3 protein: ASMTEHNEKLF
J gene: TRBJ1-1; V gene: TRBV7-6; CDR3 protein: ASSDEDRVAF
J gene: TRBJ2-3; V gene: TRBV18; CDR3 protein: ASRLDRAADTQY
J gene: TRBJ1-2; V gene: TRBV11-2; CDR3 protein: ASSPRGGGDYGYT
J gene: TRBJ2-1; V gene: TRBV7-3; CDR3 protein: ASSLVLRERDNEQF
J gene: TRBJ1-1; V gene: TRBV29-1; CDR3 protein: SVGLGTGANTEAF
J gene: TRBJ1-4; V gene: TRBV4-3; CDR3 protein: ASSQGGRMGEKLF
J gene: TRBJ1-6; V gene: TRBV19; CDR3 protein: ASTPGRRYSPLH
J gene: TRBJ1-1; V gene: TRBV10-3; CDR3 protein: AISRGQLNTEAF
J gene: TRBJ2-3; V gene: TRBV28; CDR3 protein: ASQKRGSFSTDTQY
J gene: TRBJ2-7; V gene: TRBV15; CDR3 protein: ATSRVDSTYEQY
J gene: TRBJ2-2; V gene: TRBV10-1; CDR3 protein: ASSDRVLNTGELF
J gene: TRBJ2-1; V gene: TRBV5-1; CDR3 protein: ASSLGGTGNEQF
J gene: TRBJ2-7; V gene: TRBV30; CDR3 protein: AWSVRLAGSGEQY
J gene: TRBJ1-2; V gene: TRBV18; CDR3 protein: ASSPQGDYGYT
J gene: TRBJ2-1; V gene: TRBV19; CDR3 protein: ASRASGTGGQF
J gene: TRBJ2-7; V gene: TRBV5-4; CDR3 protein: ASSRGTGRYEQY
J gene: TRBJ1-2; V gene: TRBV6-5; CDR3 protein: ASSYSVQLTNYGYT
J gene: TRBJ1-6; V gene: TRBV5-4; CDR3 protein: ASSSGISPLH
J gene: TRBJ1-1; V gene: TRBV19; CDR3 protein: ASSAPTSMNTEAF
J gene: TRBJ2-2; V gene: TRBV15; CDR3 protein: ATSTGTSENTGELF
J gene: TRBJ2-3; V gene: TRBV28; CDR3 protein: ASSLGTGASDTQY
J gene: TRBJ1-6; V gene: TRBV6-5; CDR3 protein: ASSPGEGLDSPLH
J gene: TRBJ1-6; V gene: TRBV19; CDR3 protein: ASSSGTGTGLNSPLH
J gene: TRBJ2-5; V gene: TRBV9; CDR3 protein: ASSAGTGQETQY
J gene: TRBJ1-4; V gene: TRBV6-1; CDR3 protein: ASSDRVTNEKLF
J gene: TRBJ2-7; V gene: TRBV3-1/TRBV3-2; CDR3 protein: ASSQEIAHPYEQY
J gene: TRBJ2-7; V gene: TRBV3-1/TRBV3-2; CDR3 protein: ASSQRSGYEQY
J gene: TRBJ1-6; V gene: TRBV6-6; CDR3 protein: ASSGGANSPLH
J gene: TRBJ1-2; V gene: TRBV19; CDR3 protein: ASSTQGADGYT
J gene: TRBJ2-1; V gene: TRBV12-3/TRBV12-4; CDR3 protein: ASSDRRNEQF
J gene: TRBJ2-1; V gene: TRBV4-1; CDR3 protein: ASSQVLYNEQF
J gene: TRBJ1-4; V gene: TRBV2; CDR3 protein: ASKSDRGRAEKLF
J gene: TRBJ2-7; V gene: TRBV29-1; CDR3 protein: SAEQGLYEQY
J gene: TRBJ1-2; V gene: TRBV7-2; CDR3 protein: AIPIPRGTHYGYT
J gene: TRBJ1-2; V gene: TRBV2; CDR3 protein: ASSEALGHNYGYT
J gene: TRBJ2-7; V gene: TRBV7-9; CDR3 protein: ASSSPGTGAYEQY
J gene: TRBJ2-1; V gene: TRBV5-1; CDR3 protein: ASSWWTSGDNEQF